The rows below give T cell receptor beta chains drawn from one sample of a study of early T cells in non-severe SARS-CoV-2 infection. TCRdb reprocessed the 5' RACE reads with MiXCR, giving one entry per CDR3 protein. The sample has 80,000 to 100,000 distinct CDR3 sequences; about an eighth are singletons. The sequencing sample was made of whole blood. The origin of the receptors is an adult who was a healthcare worker with PCR-confirmed SARS-CoV-2 infection or an uninfected control (not recorded which). Both conserved end residues are part of each CDR3. D genes are given only for firm matches. Not every row has a clone size; where given, it reads once, few, many or a size class.

TRBV29-1	.	TRBD2	TRBJ2-4	TGCAGCGTGGTAGCGGGAGGCCGTAAAAACATTCAGTACTTC	CSVVAGGRKNIQYF
TRBV19	many	.	TRBJ2-1	TGTGCCAGTAGTATCGCGTACAATGAGCAGTTCTTC	CASSIAYNEQFF
TRBV7-3	few	TRBD2	TRBJ2-2	TGTGCCACCAAACTAGCGGGAAACACCGGGGAGCTGTTTTTT	CATKLAGNTGELFF
TRBV12-3/TRBV12-4	few	TRBD1	TRBJ2-5	TGTGCCAGCAGTAAACAGGGGACCCAAGAGACCCAGTACTTC	CASSKQGTQETQYF
TRBV12-3/TRBV12-4	few	TRBD1	TRBJ1-1	TGTGCCAGCAGTTTAATTGGGACAGGGTTGACTGAAGCTTTCTTT	CASSLIGTGLTEAFF
TRBV5-4	.	.	TRBJ2-3	TGTGCCAGCAGCCAGGGCGGGCCCCACACAGATACGCAGTATTTT	CASSQGGPHTDTQYF
TRBV6-5	.	.	TRBJ1-6	TGTGCCAGCAGTTACTGGCCTCCCCGAGACTCACCCCTCCACTTT	CASSYWPPRDSPLHF
TRBV3-1	many	.	TRBJ1-1	TGTGCCAGCAGCGCCCCAGAAGGGAGGAATGCTTTCTTT	CASSAPEGRNAFF
TRBV7-9	.	.	TRBJ2-7	TGTGCCAGCAGCTTAGACCGACTATTCGAGCAGTACTTC	CASSLDRLFEQYF
TRBV18	few	.	TRBJ1-1	TGTGCCAGCTCACCGACAGGCCCGATGAACACTGAAGCTTTCTTT	CASSPTGPMNTEAFF
TRBV20-1	few	.	TRBJ2-3	TGCAGTGTTTTGGCCGTCGGGCCCGATACGCAGTATTTT	CSVLAVGPDTQYF
TRBV2	many	.	TRBJ2-3	TGTGCCAGCAGGGACTATTCCACAGATACGCAGTATTTT	CASRDYSTDTQYF
TRBV5-1	many	.	TRBJ2-7	TGCGCCAGCGGCAGAAACCCCGTCGGGCGGGGACTCTACGAGCAGTACTTC	CASGRNPVGRGLYEQYF
TRBV3-1	.	.	TRBJ2-1	TGTGCCAGCAGCCGGGTTGGGGGGTACAATGAGCAGTTCTTC	CASSRVGGYNEQFF
TRBV6-2/TRBV6-3	few	TRBD2	TRBJ2-7	TGTGCCAGCAGTTACCACACCAAGACTAGCGGAGACTACGAGCAGTACTTC	CASSYHTKTSGDYEQYF
TRBV29-1	once	TRBD1	TRBJ2-3	TGCAGCGTTGTCGGACAGGGAGCAGATACGCAGTATTTT	CSVVGQGADTQYF
TRBV7-8	.	TRBD2	TRBJ2-5	TGTGCCAGCAGCTTAGCGGGTCTAGCGGGAGAAGAGACCCAGTACTTC	CASSLAGLAGEETQYF
TRBV2	.	.	TRBJ1-1	TGTGCCAGTCCAACAGGGTTTGCCACTGAAGCTTTCTTT	CASPTGFATEAFF
TRBV18	.	.	TRBJ1-2	TGTGCCAGCTCACCCTTGGTTGAGAGGGAAAATAACTATGGCTACACCTTC	CASSPLVERENNYGYTF
TRBV11-2	.	.	TRBJ2-7	TGTGCCAGCAGCTTAGCATACACCTCCTACGAGCAGTACTTC	CASSLAYTSYEQYF
TRBV6-1	few	.	TRBJ2-2	TGTGCCAGCACGGGGGTCCCCGGGGAGCTGTTTTTT	CASTGVPGELFF
TRBV7-2	.	.	TRBJ2-7	TGTGCCAGCACCCCATTAGGGTACGAGCAGTACTTC	CASTPLGYEQYF
TRBV2	.	TRBD2	TRBJ2-2	TGTGCCAGCAGCGGGGTAGCGGGTACGAACACCGGGGAGCTGTTTTTT	CASSGVAGTNTGELFF
TRBV28	few	.	TRBJ1-2	TGTGCCAGCGAATCGGAAGGCTACACCTTC	CASESEGYTF
TRBV14	many	TRBD2	TRBJ2-1	TGTGCCAGCAGCCAGGGACTAGCGGGAGGTTATGAGCAGTTCTTC	CASSQGLAGGYEQFF
TRBV6-1	many	.	TRBJ2-3	TGTGCCAGCAGTGAACGGCGGATTTTGAGGGGACCCATACCTAATACGCAGTATTTT	CASSERRILRGPIPNTQYF
TRBV16	many	.	TRBJ1-5	TGTGCCAGCAGCCAACAGGAAAATCAGCCCCAGCATTTT	CASSQQENQPQHF
TRBV6-5	.	.	TRBJ1-4	TGTGCCAGCACCAAGAGAGGGGTAACCCCCGAAAAACTGTTTTTT	CASTKRGVTPEKLFF
TRBV10-3	few	TRBD1	TRBJ2-2	TGTGCCATCAGTGCGAGGGACAGCCTGAACACCGGGGAGCTGTTTTTT	CAISARDSLNTGELFF
TRBV5-1	.	TRBD2	TRBJ2-2	TGCGCCAGCAGCTGGACTAGCGGGAGCCCCGGAACCGGGGAGCTGTTTTTT	CASSWTSGSPGTGELFF
TRBV7-9	many	.	TRBJ2-3	TGTGCCAGCAGCCTCCGGCCCCTCGTGAGCACAGATACGCAGTATTTT	CASSLRPLVSTDTQYF
TRBV12-3/TRBV12-4	.	.	TRBJ2-2	TGTGCCAGCAGTCCAAGGGGACAACCGAACACCGGGGAGCTGTTTTTT	CASSPRGQPNTGELFF
TRBV7-9	.	TRBD1	TRBJ1-3	TGTGCCAGTTTCAGCAGGGGACAGAACACCATATATTTT	CASFSRGQNTIYF